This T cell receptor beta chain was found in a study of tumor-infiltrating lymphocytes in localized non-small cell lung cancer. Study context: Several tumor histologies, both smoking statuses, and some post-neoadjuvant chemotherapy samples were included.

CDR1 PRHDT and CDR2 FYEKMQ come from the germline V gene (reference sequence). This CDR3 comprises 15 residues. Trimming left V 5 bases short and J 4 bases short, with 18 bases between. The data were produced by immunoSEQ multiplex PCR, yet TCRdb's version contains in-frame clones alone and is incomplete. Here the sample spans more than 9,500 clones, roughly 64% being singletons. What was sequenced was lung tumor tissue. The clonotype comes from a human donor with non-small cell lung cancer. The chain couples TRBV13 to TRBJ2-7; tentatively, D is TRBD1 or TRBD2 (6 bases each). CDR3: CASSPQQGGSYEQYF. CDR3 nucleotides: TGTGCCAGCAGCCCCCAGCAAGGGGGGTCTTACGAGCAGTACTTC. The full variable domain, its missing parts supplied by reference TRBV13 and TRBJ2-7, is AAGVIQSPRHLIKEKRETATLKCYPIPRHDTVYWYQQGPGQDPQFLISFYEKMQSDKGSIPDRFSAQQFSDYHSELNMSSLELGDSALYFCASSPQQGGSYEQYFGPGTRLTVT.